The clone carrying this TCR delta chain was counted between two and nine times. No antigen is known for it. Thymocytes were sorted as CD3+ TCRVdelta1+ TCRVdelta2- after alphabeta T cell depletion. This sample is part of a study of Vδ1+ human thymocytes. There are 16 residues in the CDR3. Germline V gene data show CDR1 as TSWWSYY and CDR2 as QGS. Trimming stripped 4 bases from V and 0 bases from J, with 15 bases between. RNA was extracted from the cells and then reverse transcribed. Multiplex PCR used pooled V-gene forward primers and a constant-region reverse primer to amplify CDR3s. TCRdb called clones from the multiplex PCR reads again using CATT. The table has some 19,000 delta-chain clones, 7% to 8.5% seen once. Broader study findings: Thymic TRG and TRD repertoires appeared highly polyclonal, with Gaussian CDR3 length distributions. Despite high sort purity, about 20% of thymic T cell receptor delta sequences were Vdelta2.

The clonotype comes from a child less than two years old who had congenital heart surgery. The gene calls are TRDV1 and TRDJ1; maybe TRDD3 (6 bases). The source material was Vdelta1+ gamma-delta thymocytes from the thymus. Documented subset: FACS-sorted CD3+ TCRalphabeta- TCRVdelta1+ TCRVdelta2- thymocytes. CDR3 residues: CALGGYGGWNTDKLIF. The CDR3 bases are TGTGCTCTTGGGGGATACGGGGGTTGGAACACCGATAAACTCATCTTT.